This T cell receptor (beta chain) originates from a study of CD8 T cells in ankylosing spondylitis. Overall study results and limits: Blood from ankylosing spondylitis patients appeared to carry a characteristic roughly 8-variant TCR beta motif. Disease-linked clones reportedly concentrated significantly in matched ankylosing spondylitis synovial fluid. Disease-linked clones had a CD8+ phenotype and relatively low frequency in peripheral blood. Several of the motif variants were reported before in synovial fluid and blood from reactive arthritis.

Deletions cut 3 bases from V and 10 bases from J, with 14 bases between. This CDR3 region has 14 residues. The germline gives CDR1 SGHKS, CDR2 YYEKEE (reference sequence). Quantitative 5'-RACE with molecular barcodes produced the TCR beta libraries. TCRdb reprocessed the 5' RACE reads with MiXCR, giving one entry per CDR3 protein. Of around 770,000 distinct CDR3 sequences listed, under 20% are singletons. A note on this clonotype: As yet, its antigen is unknown.

V gene TRBV5-5 combines with J gene TRBJ1-6; possible D gene TRBD1, 6 bases. The clonotype was recovered from a male donor with ankylosing spondylitis. The sequencing sample was made of blood, either unsorted or a sorted T cell fraction (not recorded which). Here the CDR3 reads CASSSRTDLSPLHF. The CDR3 nucleotides are TGTGCCAGCAGCTCTCGGACAGATTTATCACCCCTCCACTTT.